This TCR beta chain was documented in a study of shared clonotypes between healthy human individuals. PBMC DNA, left unsorted, was sequenced on ten immunoSEQ deep assay plates. Here immunoSEQ multiplex PCR was the method, and the copy in TCRdb shows in-frame clones only, minus some. The sample shows about 490,000 clones, about 78% of them seen only once. Per the germline V gene, CDR1 is SGHRS and CDR2 is YFSETQ. The CDR3 consists of 15 residues. Trimming removed 0 bases at V and 0 bases at J, with 6 bases between. The study used 80 million to 100 million PBMCs per unsorted sample for genomic DNA. The chain carries TRBV5-1 and TRBJ2-2; D gene uncertain. The sample was PBMCs. The TCR originated in a woman aged 40 to 50 in good health. Some clones in this sample may be carry-over from other donors' samples. The CDR3 reads CASSLGHANTGELFF. DNA of the CDR3: TGCGCCAGCAGCTTGGGTCATGCGAACACCGGGGAGCTGTTTTTT. Variable domain in full (rest from reference TRBV5-1 and TRBJ2-2): KAGVTQTPRYLIKTRGQQVTLSCSPISGHRSVSWYQQTPGQGLQFLFEYFSETQRNKGNFPGRFSGRQFSNSRSEMNVSTLELGDSALYLCASSLGHANTGELFFGEGSRLTVL.